This T cell receptor beta chain was retrieved from a study of T cell changes during pregnancy in multiple sclerosis. The CDR3 is 17 amino acids. Germline assignment: CDR1 MNHNS and CDR2 SASEGT. V was pared by 3 bases and J by 3 bases, with 20 bases between. The data were produced by immunoSEQ multiplex PCR, yet TCRdb's version contains in-frame clones alone and is incomplete. Among 38,000 or so clones, 92% were seen once, and the ten largest hold 10% to 15%. The TCR originated in a female donor with multiple sclerosis, enrolled in a pregnancy study. The chain couples TRBV6-1 to TRBJ2-5; D may be TRBD2 (5 bases). This sample comprised CD8+ T cells from peripheral blood mononuclear cells, obtained in the first trimester of pregnancy. CDR3 loop: CASSEPHVQAEEETQYF. The CDR3, as DNA: TGTGCCAGCAGTGAGCCCCACGTCCAAGCGGAAGAAGAGACCCAGTACTTC.